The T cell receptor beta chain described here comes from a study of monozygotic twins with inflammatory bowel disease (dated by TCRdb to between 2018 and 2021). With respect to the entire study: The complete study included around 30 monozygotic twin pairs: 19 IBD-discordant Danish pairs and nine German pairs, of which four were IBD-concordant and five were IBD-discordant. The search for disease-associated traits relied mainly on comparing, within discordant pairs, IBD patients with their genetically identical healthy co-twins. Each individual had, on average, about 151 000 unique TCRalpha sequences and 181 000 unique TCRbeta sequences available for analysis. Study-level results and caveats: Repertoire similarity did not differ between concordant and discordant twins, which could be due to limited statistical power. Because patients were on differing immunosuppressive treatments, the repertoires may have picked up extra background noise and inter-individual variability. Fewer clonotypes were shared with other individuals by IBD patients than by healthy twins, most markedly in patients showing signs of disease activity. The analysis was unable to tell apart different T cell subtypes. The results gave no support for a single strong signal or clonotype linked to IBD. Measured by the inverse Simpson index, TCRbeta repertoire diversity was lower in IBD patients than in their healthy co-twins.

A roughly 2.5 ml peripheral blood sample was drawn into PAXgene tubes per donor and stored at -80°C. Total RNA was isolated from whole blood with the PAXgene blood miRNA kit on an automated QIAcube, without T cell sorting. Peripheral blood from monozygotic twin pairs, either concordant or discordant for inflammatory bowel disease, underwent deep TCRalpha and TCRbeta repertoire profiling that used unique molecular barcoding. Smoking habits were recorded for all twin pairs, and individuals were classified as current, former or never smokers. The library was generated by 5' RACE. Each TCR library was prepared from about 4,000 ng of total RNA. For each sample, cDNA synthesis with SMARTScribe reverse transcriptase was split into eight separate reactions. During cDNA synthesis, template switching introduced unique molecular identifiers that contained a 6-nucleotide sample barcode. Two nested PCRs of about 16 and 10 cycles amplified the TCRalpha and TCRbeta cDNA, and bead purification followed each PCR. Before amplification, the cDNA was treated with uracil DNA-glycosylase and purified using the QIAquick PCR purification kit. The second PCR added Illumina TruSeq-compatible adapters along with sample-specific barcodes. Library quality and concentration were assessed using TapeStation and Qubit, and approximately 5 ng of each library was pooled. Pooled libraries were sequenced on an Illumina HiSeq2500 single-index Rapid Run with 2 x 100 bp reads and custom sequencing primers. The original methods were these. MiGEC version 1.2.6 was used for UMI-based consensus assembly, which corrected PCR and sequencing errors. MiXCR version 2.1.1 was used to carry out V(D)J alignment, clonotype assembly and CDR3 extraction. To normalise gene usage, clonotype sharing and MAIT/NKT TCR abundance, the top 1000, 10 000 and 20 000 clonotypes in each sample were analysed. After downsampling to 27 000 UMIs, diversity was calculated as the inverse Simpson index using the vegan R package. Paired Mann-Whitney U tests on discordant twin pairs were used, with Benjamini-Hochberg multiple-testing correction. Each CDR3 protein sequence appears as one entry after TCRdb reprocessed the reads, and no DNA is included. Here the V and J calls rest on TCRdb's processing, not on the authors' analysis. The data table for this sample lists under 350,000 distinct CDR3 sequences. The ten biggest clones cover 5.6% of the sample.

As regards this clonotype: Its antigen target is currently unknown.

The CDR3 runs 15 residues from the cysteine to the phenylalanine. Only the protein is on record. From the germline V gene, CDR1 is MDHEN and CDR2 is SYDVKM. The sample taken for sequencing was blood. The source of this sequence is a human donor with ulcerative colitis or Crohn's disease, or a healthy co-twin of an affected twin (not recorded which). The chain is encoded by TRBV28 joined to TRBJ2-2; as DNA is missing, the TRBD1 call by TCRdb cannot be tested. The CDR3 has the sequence CASSSHGQITGELFF.